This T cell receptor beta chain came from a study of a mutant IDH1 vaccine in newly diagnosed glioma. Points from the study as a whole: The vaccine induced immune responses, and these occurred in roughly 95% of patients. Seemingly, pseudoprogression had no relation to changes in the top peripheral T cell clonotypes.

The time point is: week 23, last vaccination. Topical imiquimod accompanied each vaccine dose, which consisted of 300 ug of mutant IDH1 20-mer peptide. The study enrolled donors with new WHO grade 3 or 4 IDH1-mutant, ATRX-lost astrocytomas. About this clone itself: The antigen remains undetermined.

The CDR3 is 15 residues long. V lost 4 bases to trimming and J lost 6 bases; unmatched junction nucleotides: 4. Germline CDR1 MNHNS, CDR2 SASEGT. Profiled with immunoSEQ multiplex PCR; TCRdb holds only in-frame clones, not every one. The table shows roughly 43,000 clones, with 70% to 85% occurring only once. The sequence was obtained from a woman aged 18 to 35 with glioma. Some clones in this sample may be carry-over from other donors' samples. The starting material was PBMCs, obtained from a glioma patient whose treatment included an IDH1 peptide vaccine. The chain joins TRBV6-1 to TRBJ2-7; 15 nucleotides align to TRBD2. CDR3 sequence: CASSVGTSGGREQYF. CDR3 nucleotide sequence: TGTGCCAGCAGTGTGGGGACTAGCGGGGGGCGCGAGCAGTACTTC.